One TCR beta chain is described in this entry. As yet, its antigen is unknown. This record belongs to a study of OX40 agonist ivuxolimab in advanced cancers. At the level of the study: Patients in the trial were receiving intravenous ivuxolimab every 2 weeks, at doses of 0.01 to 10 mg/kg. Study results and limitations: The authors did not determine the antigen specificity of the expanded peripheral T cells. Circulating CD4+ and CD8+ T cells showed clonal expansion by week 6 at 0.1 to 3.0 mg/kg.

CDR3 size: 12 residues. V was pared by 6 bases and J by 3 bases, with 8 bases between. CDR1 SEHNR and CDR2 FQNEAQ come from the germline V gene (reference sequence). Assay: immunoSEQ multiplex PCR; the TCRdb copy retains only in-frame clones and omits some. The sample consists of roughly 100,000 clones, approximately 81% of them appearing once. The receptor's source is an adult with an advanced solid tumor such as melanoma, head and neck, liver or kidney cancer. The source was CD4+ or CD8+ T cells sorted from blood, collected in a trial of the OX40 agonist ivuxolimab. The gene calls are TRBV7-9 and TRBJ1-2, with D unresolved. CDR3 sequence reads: CASSTDYYGYTF. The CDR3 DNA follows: TGTGCCAGCAGTACAGACTACTATGGCTACACCTTC.